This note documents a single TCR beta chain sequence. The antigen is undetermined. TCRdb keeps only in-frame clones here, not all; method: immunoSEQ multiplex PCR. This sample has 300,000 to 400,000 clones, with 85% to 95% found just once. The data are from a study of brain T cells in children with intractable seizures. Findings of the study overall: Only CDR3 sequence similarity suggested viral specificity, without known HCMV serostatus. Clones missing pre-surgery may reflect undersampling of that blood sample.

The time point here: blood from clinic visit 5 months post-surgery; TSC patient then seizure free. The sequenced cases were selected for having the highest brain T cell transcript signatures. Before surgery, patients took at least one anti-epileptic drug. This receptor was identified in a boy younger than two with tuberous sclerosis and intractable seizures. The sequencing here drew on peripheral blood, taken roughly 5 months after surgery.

CDR3 DNA: TGTGCCACCAGTGATGGGAGTAGAACTGAAGCTTTCTTT. Translating it yields CATSDGSRTEAFF. The chain joins TRBV24-1 to TRBJ1-1; D remains unclear. Between the trimmed V and J ends, which lost 3 bases and 5 bases, there was a span of 9 bases. The CDR3 consists of 13 residues. Germline values: CDR1 KGHDR, CDR2 SFDVKD.